This TCR beta chain is drawn from a study of CD8 T cells in Susac syndrome. Reverse transcription of about 0.5 to 1 ug RNA used random hexamers. Multiplex immunoSEQ PCR targeted 54 Vbeta and 13 Jbeta TCR beta segments. TCRdb passed the immunoSEQ multiplex PCR reads through MiXCR, listing each CDR3 protein once. Of over 300,000 distinct CDR3 sequences detected, approximately 90% appear once; the ten largest clones hold 0.06% to 0.075%. V shed 3 bases and J shed 3 bases, with 14 bases lying between them. The CDR3 runs 15 residues. Germline CDR1 and CDR2: SEHNR and FQNEAQ (reference sequence). Negative isolation yielded the CD8+ and CD4+ T cells, while FACS enriched the TEMRA cells.

This chain joins TRBV7-9 and TRBJ1-1, with D perhaps matching TRBD1 (5 bases). This TCR was sampled from a human donor with multiple sclerosis. Sequencing used CD4+ T cells from PBMCs. CDR3 sequence: CASSFPGSRDTEAFF. CDR3 coding DNA: TGTGCCAGCAGCTTTCCAGGGTCACGGGACACTGAAGCTTTCTTT.